A single sample is the source of the 4 T cell receptor beta chains below, sequenced in a study of beta chain features in type 1 diabetes. The authors reverse transcribed all of the isolated RNA, so sequencing captured expressed TCRB transcripts. Using immunoSEQ multiplex PCR, the repertoire was profiled, and TCRdb retains in-frame clones only, with some absent. The sample records fewer than 150,000 clones, about 7.1% being singletons. The sequenced sample consisted of central memory CD4+ T cells from blood. The receptors were sampled from a woman in her 30s in good health.

The CDR3 sequence is CASSPGGGETQYF. CDR3 DNA sequence: TGTGCCAGCAGTCCGGGAGGCGGGGAGACCCAGTACTTC. This chain uses TRBV6-6 with TRBJ2-5; 7 bases match TRBD2. CDR3 length: 13 amino acids. V lost 5 bases and J lost 5; bases outside the gene matches: 5. The germline CDR1 and CDR2 sequences are MNHNY and SVGAGI (reference sequence).

This clone occurred many times. The CDR3 spells CAWSRGIGREGFF. DNA of the CDR3: TGTGCCTGGAGCCGAGGGATTGGGCGTGAAGGATTCTTC. The chain uses TRBV30 and TRBJ2-1, with D perhaps matching TRBD2 (5 bases). CDR1 GTSNPN and CDR2 SVGIG come from the germline V gene (reference sequence). Deletions cut 3 bases from V and 16 bases from J, with 22 bases between. CDR3 size: 13 residues.

This clone has a handful of counts. This chain uses TRBV5-1 with TRBJ2-1, with D unresolved. Trimming took off 0 bases at V and 1 base at J, with 8 bases between the two ends. CDR3 length: 15 amino acids. Germline CDR1 is SGHRS and CDR2 is YFSETQ. This chain's CDR3 is CASSLVSVSYNEQFF. The CDR3 DNA is TGCGCCAGCAGCTTGGTATCGGTTTCCTACAATGAGCAGTTCTTC.

This clone was detected a few times. This chain connects TRBV7-6 to TRBJ1-5; maybe TRBD1 (6 bases). The CDR3 is 16 amino acids. The V and J ends lost 1 base and 1 base respectively, with 11 bases between them. Germline CDR1 SGHVS, CDR2 FNYEAQ. The CDR3 loop is CASSLESGASNQPQHF. The CDR3 nucleotides read TGTGCCAGCAGCTTAGAATCAGGGGCGAGCAATCAGCCCCAGCATTTT.